A selection of T cell receptor beta chains follows, all from one sample in a study of PD-1 blockade in mismatch repair-deficient tumors. TCRdb's copy holds only in-frame clones and misses some; the assay was immunoSEQ multiplex PCR. The table includes under 85,000 clones, approximately 78% detected once. The sequencing used peripheral blood, collected 2 weeks after starting pembrolizumab. These receptors were collected from an adult with mismatch repair-deficient cancer. Both conserved end residues are part of each CDR3. A D gene is named only where the DNA matches it firmly. Part of the rows lack a size; the others show once, few, many or a class for expanded clones.

clone size | J gene | V gene | D gene | CDR3 DNA | CDR3 protein
. | TRBJ2-7 | TRBV7-2 | . | TGTGCCAGCAGCTCCCGGCGAGCGTACGAGCAGTACTTC | CASSSRRAYEQYF
. | TRBJ1-2 | TRBV29-1 | . | TGCAGCGTTGATATGGCGGACACCCGGGCTAGAGGCTACACCTTC | CSVDMADTRARGYTF
once | TRBJ2-7 | TRBV5-4 | . | TGTGCCAGCAGCTTGGGGCAGGGTGACGAGCAGTACTTC | CASSLGQGDEQYF
. | TRBJ2-1 | TRBV27 | TRBD1 | TGTGCCAGCAGTTTAGGTGGGACAGGGTCGTATGAGCAGTTCTTC | CASSLGGTGSYEQFF
. | TRBJ2-7 | TRBV7-2 | TRBD1 | TGTGCCAGCAGACCCAACAGGGGGATCTCCTACGAGCAGTACTTC | CASRPNRGISYEQYF
few | TRBJ2-5 | TRBV4-3 | . | TGCGCCAGCAGCCAAGCAGGGGACCAAGAGACCCAGTACTTC | CASSQAGDQETQYF
. | TRBJ2-1 | TRBV6-4 | TRBD1 | TGTGCCAGCAGCCCGGGACAGTCAAGAAACAATGAGCAGTTCTTC | CASSPGQSRNNEQFF
. | TRBJ1-4 | TRBV30 | TRBD1 | TGTGCCTGGAACATACGGGACAGGGGACGGGCAACTAATGAAAAACTGTTTTTT | CAWNIRDRGRATNEKLFF
. | TRBJ1-2 | TRBV27 | . | TGTGCCAGCAGTTTATTAGGCCAACCCGGGACCTCCTACACCTTC | CASSLLGQPGTSYTF
. | TRBJ1-1 | TRBV11-3 | . | TGTGCCAGCGCGCGGCCGAACACTGAAGCTTTCTTT | CASARPNTEAFF
. | TRBJ1-1 | TRBV14 | TRBD1 | TGTGCCAGCAGCCACCTAACAGGGGGCACTGAAGCTTTCTTT | CASSHLTGGTEAFF
. | TRBJ2-3 | TRBV9 | TRBD1 | TGTGCCAGCAGCGTAGTAGGGGGCTTAGACACAGATACGCAGTATTTT | CASSVVGGLDTDTQYF
. | TRBJ2-1 | TRBV14 | . | TGTGCCAGCAGCCCACTAGGACCTATGGCCGATGAGCAGTTCTTC | CASSPLGPMADEQFF
. | TRBJ2-3 | TRBV19 | TRBD2 | TGTGCCAGTAGTAAAAAGCGGGAGGAGGGAACAGATACGCAGTATTTT | CASSKKREEGTDTQYF
. | TRBJ2-7 | TRBV28 | TRBD1 | TGTGCCAGCAGTACCTCCGGGACAGGGGGTTACGAGCAGTACTTC | CASSTSGTGGYEQYF
. | TRBJ1-1 | TRBV29-1 | TRBD1 | TGCAGCGTACCGGGACAGGGAGGTTTCTTT | CSVPGQGGFF
. | TRBJ1-5 | TRBV6-1 | . | TGTGCCAGCAGTGGCCATGGTCCGGGCAATCAGCCCCAGCATTTT | CASSGHGPGNQPQHF
. | TRBJ1-2 | TRBV2 | . | TGTGCCAGCACCCCGGGACATAGCTATGGCTACACCTTC | CASTPGHSYGYTF
. | TRBJ2-1 | TRBV5-4 | . | TGTGCCAGCAGCCTCCCGGGACGCAATGAGCAGTTCTTC | CASSLPGRNEQFF
. | TRBJ2-1 | TRBV16 | TRBD1 | TGTGCCAGCAGCCGAACTCCGGGACAGGGGGCAGATGAGCAGTTCTTC | CASSRTPGQGADEQFF
. | TRBJ2-2 | TRBV19 | . | TGTGCCAGCAGTGATACGGCGAGAACCGGGGAGCTGTTTTTT | CASSDTARTGELFF
few | TRBJ1-5 | TRBV19 | . | TGTGCCAGTAGTATAGATCGGTTTCAGCCCCAGCATTTT | CASSIDRFQPQHF
. | TRBJ2-7 | TRBV25-1 | . | TGTGCCAGCAGTGAAAGGTTAGGGCCCCGCGATGAGCAGTACTTC | CASSERLGPRDEQYF
. | TRBJ1-1 | TRBV7-2 | . | TGTGCCAGCAGCTTAAAGGGCCGCACTGAAGCTTTCTTT | CASSLKGRTEAFF
. | TRBJ2-1 | TRBV9 | . | TGTGCCAGCAGCGTACGCAGCGGTAGCTCCTACAATGAGCAGTTCTTC | CASSVRSGSSYNEQFF
. | TRBJ2-4 | TRBV5-1 | TRBD2 | TGCGCCAGCAGCCCGGAGAGCGGGAGGGCCGATTCGACCAAAAACATTCAGTACTTC | CASSPESGRADSTKNIQYF
. | TRBJ2-3 | TRBV28 | TRBD1 | TGTGCCAGCAGTTCAGGTACCGACAGGGAAGGAGATACGCAGTATTTT | CASSSGTDREGDTQYF
. | TRBJ1-4 | TRBV6-6 | TRBD1 | TGTGCCAGCAGTTGGACCGGGACAGGGGGGGAAAAACTGTTTTTT | CASSWTGTGGEKLFF
. | TRBJ2-7 | TRBV9 | TRBD2 | TGTGCCAGCAGCATGAGCGGGAGGGCGGGGGAGCAGTACTTC | CASSMSGRAGEQYF
. | TRBJ2-1 | TRBV19 | . | TGTGCCAGTAGTGGACTATTTACTAGCTCCTACAATGAGCAGTTCTTC | CASSGLFTSSYNEQFF
. | TRBJ2-1 | TRBV30 | . | TGTGCCTGGAGTGTACGAAAGCGAGTTGAGCAGTTCTTC | CAWSVRKRVEQFF
. | TRBJ2-7 | TRBV7-2 | . | TGTGCCAGCAGCTTAGGGAGAAAGACCTACGAGCAGTACTTC | CASSLGRKTYEQYF